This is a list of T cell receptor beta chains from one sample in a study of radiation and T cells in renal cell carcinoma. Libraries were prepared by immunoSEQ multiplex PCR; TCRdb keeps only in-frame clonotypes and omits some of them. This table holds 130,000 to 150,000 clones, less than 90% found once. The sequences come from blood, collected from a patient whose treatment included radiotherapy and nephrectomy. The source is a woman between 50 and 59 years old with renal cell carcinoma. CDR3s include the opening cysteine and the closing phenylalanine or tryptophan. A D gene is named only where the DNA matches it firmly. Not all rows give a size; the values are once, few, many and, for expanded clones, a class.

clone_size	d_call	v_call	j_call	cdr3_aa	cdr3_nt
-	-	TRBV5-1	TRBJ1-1	CASSLGQVRTNTEAFF	TGCGCCAGCAGCTTGGGGCAGGTCCGAACGAACACTGAAGCTTTCTTT
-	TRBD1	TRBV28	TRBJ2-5	CASRKQGRETQYF	TGTGCCAGCAGAAAACAGGGGCGGGAGACCCAGTACTTC
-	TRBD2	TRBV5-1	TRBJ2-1	CASSPEGGSTSGYNEQFF	TGCGCCAGCAGCCCGGAGGGGGGTTCTACTAGCGGTTACAATGAGCAGTTCTTC
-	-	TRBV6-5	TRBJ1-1	CASSLRDSNTEAFF	TGTGCCAGCAGTTTGAGGGATTCAAACACTGAAGCTTTCTTT
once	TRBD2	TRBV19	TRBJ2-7	CASSIAALAGGGSYEQYF	TGTGCCAGTAGTATAGCGGCGCTAGCGGGAGGCGGCTCCTACGAGCAGTACTTC
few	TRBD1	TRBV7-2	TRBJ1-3	CASSSAGQGRHTIYF	TGTGCCAGCAGCTCCGCCGGACAGGGTCGGCACACCATATATTTT
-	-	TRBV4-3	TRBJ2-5	CASSQDGRGETQYF	TGCGCCAGCAGCCAAGACGGCAGGGGAGAGACCCAGTACTTC
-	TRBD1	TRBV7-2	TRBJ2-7	CASSFSGQGYEQYF	TGTGCCAGCAGCTTTTCGGGACAGGGATACGAGCAGTACTTC
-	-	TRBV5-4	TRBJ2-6	CASSGDGENGASGANVLTF	TGTGCCAGCAGCGGCGACGGTGAGAATGGGGCCTCGGGGGCCAACGTCCTGACTTTC
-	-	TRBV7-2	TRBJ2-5	CASSLSYQETQYF	TGTGCCAGCAGCTTGTCCTACCAAGAGACCCAGTACTTC
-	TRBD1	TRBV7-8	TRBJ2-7	CASSSGQGSYEQYF	TGTGCCAGCAGCTCGGGACAGGGGTCCTACGAGCAGTACTTC
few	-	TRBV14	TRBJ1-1	CASSPFMDLEAFF	TGTGCCAGCAGCCCGTTTATGGATCTTGAAGCTTTCTTT